The 22 T cell receptor beta chains in this list originate from one sample, sequenced in a study of T cells in Graves' hyperthyroidism and ophthalmopathy. Amplification of TCR beta CDR3 regions was performed using RNA transcripts as template. An initial round of RT-PCR targeting the TCR CDR3 relied on the HTBI primer set. A single record per CDR3 protein comes from TCRdb applying MiXCR to the multiplex PCR reads. The repertoire holds about 640,000 distinct CDR3 sequences, with roughly 20% as singletons. Sequenced sample: blood. The receptors were sampled from a man aged 30-40 years with Graves' ophthalmopathy.

This clonotype was detected a few times. The chain is built from TRBV29-1 and TRBJ2-1, with TRBD2 identical over 11 bases. CDR1 is SQVTM and CDR2 is ANQGSEA in the germline V gene. The CDR3 sequence is 16 residues long. The trim removed 7 bases at V and 8 bases at J, leaving 16 bases unmatched. The DNA of the CDR3 is TGCAGCGACCAACTAGCGGGAGAGGGGGGAGGGGATGAGCAGTTCTTC. This sequence encodes CSDQLAGEGGGDEQFF.

The CDR3 loop reads CASSQGGDRGIIGLFF. The CDR3 DNA sequence: TGCGCCAGCAGCCAAGGGGGGGACAGGGGAATAATAGGACTGTTTTTT. The genes are TRBV4-1 and TRBJ1-4; TRBD1 aligns across 10 bases. The CDR3 totals 16 residues. Germline lookup yields CDR1 MGHRA and CDR2 YSYEKL. V lost 1 base, J lost 13 bases, and 12 bases stayed unmatched.

The rearrangement joins TRBV28 to TRBJ2-1, with D perhaps matching TRBD1 (6 bases). CDR1 is MDHEN, CDR2 SYDVKM, per germline. The length of the CDR3 is 15 residues. Trimming took 6 bases from V and 3 from J, leaving 15 bases between them. Here the CDR3 reads CASSLARTDYNEQFF. The CDR3 coding sequence is TGTGCCAGCAGCTTAGCGAGGACAGACTACAATGAGCAGTTCTTC.

This clonotype was seen only once. One base away lies a much larger clone, so this may be a sequencing read error. The rearrangement joins TRBV3-1 to TRBJ2-7; 8 nucleotides line up with TRBD1. This CDR3 is built from 16 residues. The germline V gene encodes CDR1 LGHDT and CDR2 YNNKEL (reference sequence). The CDR3 loop reads CASSQWGTGSAYVQYF. In nucleotides, the CDR3 is TGTGCCAGCAGCCAATGGGGGACAGGCAGTGCCTACGTGCAGTACTTC.

The chain couples TRBV6-1 to TRBJ2-2; 8 bases fit TRBD1. CDR1 and CDR2 (germline): MNHNS, SASEGT. V dropped 5 bases and J dropped 3; count of bases not matched to a gene: 11. This CDR3 is built from 17 residues. In nucleotides, the CDR3 is TGTGCCAGCAGTCCCCAAAAAGGACAGGGTCACACCGGGGAGCTGTTTTTT. Protein: CASSPQKGQGHTGELFF.

The V and J genes are TRBV7-9 and TRBJ2-1; possibly TRBD2 for D (7 bases). Germline V CDR1 and CDR2: SEHNR, FQNEAQ (reference sequence). This CDR3 has 15 residues. V lost 8 bases and J lost 3, with 17 bases in between. The DNA of the CDR3 is TGTGCCAGCTACCGGAGGGGGGGGGACTACAATGAGCAGTTCTTC. Amino acids: CASYRRGGDYNEQFF.

This clonotype was counted a few times. The chain is built from TRBV19 and TRBJ1-2; 11 nucleotides match TRBD1. The CDR3 has 15 amino acids. Germline V lookup: CDR1 LNHDA, CDR2 SQIVND (reference sequence). The junction had 8 bases not matched to a gene; V was cut back by 3 bases and J by 8 bases. CDR3 nucleotides: TGTGCCAGTAGTATGACGGACAGGGGGCGCATCGGCTACACCTTC. Its translation: CASSMTDRGRIGYTF. The whole variable domain, remainder taken from reference TRBV19 and TRBJ1-2, is DGGITQSPKYLFRKEGQNVTLSCEQNLNHDAMYWYRQDPGQGLRLIYYSQIVNDFQKGDIAEGYSVSREKKESFPLTVTSAQKNPTAFYLCASSMTDRGRIGYTFGSGTRLTVV.

J is TRBJ2-7 and V is TRBV10-3; D might be TRBD2 (6 bases). This CDR3 has 14 residues. Trimming took 10 bases from V and 3 from J, leaving 19 bases between them. From germline, CDR1 is ENHRY and CDR2 SYGVKD. In DNA, the CDR3 is TGTGCCACCTATGGCGGCGGAGGGGACTACGAGCAGTACTTC. Translation: CATYGGGGDYEQYF.

In its sample, this clonotype was seen a few times. The chain uses TRBV28 and TRBJ2-1, with 7 bases fitting TRBD1. Germline CDR1 MDHEN, CDR2 SYDVKM. CDR3 size: 16 residues. V trimming: 6 bases; J trimming: 0 bases; junction bases outside the gene matches: 8. The CDR3 DNA follows: TGTGCCAGCAGACCGCCGGGACAGAGCTCCTACAATGAGCAGTTCTTC. It is translated as CASRPPGQSSYNEQFF.

This clonotype was seen at least ten times. This chain joins TRBV4-1 and TRBJ2-1; 14 nucleotides line up with TRBD2. The CDR3 loop spans 17 amino acids. J lost 5 bases, V lost 2 bases, and 5 bases had no gene match. Germline V CDR1 and CDR2: MGHRA, YSYEKL. DNA for the CDR3: TGCGCCAGCAGCCAACCTCGACTAGCGGGAGGGGACAATGAGCAGTTCTTC. Protein sequence: CASSQPRLAGGDNEQFF.

This chain uses TRBV9 with TRBJ2-1; no clear D. Per germline, CDR1 SGDLS and CDR2 YYNGEE. V was cut by 1 base and J by 5 bases, with 10 bases left in between. The CDR3 loop spans 14 amino acids. Here the CDR3 reads CASSVRQNNNEQFF. The CDR3 DNA reads TGTGCCAGCAGCGTACGTCAGAACAACAATGAGCAGTTCTTC.

This clonotype was seen repeatedly, ten times or more. The chain employs TRBV20-1 and TRBJ1-1, with D possibly matching TRBD1 (5 bases). The CDR3 contains 13 residues. V was pared by 5 bases and J by 3 bases, with 13 bases between. CDR1 is DFQATT and CDR2 is SNEGSKA in the germline V gene (reference sequence). CDR3 in DNA: TGCAGTGCTCCACGGACAAGGGACACTGAAGCTTTCTTT. Residues: CSAPRTRDTEAFF.

This chain joins TRBV24-1 and TRBJ2-1, with TRBD2 matching over 9 bases. Germline V CDR1 and CDR2: KGHDR, SFDVKD. This CDR3 is 15 amino acids long. J was trimmed by 9 bases and V by 3 bases; bases with no gene match: 8. Here the CDR3 reads CATSDPGAGGSEQFF. The CDR3 nucleotides read TGTGCCACCAGTGATCCCGGGGCGGGAGGGTCTGAGCAGTTCTTC.

The genes are TRBV6-2 or TRBV6-3 and TRBJ2-1; a possible D gene is TRBD2 (5 bases). The length of the CDR3 is 16 residues. Trimming removed 0 bases from V and 2 bases from J, with 11 bases in between. Germline V lookup: CDR1 MNHEY, CDR2 SVGEGT. CDR3 residues: CASSYSEAGPYNEQFF. The CDR3 DNA reads as TGTGCCAGCAGTTACTCGGAGGCAGGCCCCTACAATGAGCAGTTCTTC.

The rearrangement uses TRBV28 and TRBJ2-1, with D uncertain. Germline CDR1 and CDR2: MDHEN and SYDVKM. Trimming took off 1 base at V and 4 bases at J, with 17 bases between the two ends. The CDR3 runs to 17 residues. CDR3 coding DNA: TGTGCCAGCAGTTTATATGTTCTTGGGCAGTTATACAATGAGCAGTTCTTC. It codes for CASSLYVLGQLYNEQFF. Looking up the rest from reference TRBV28 and TRBJ2-1 gives the full variable domain: DVKVTQSSRYLVKRTGEKVFLECVQDMDHENMFWYRQDPGLGLRLIYFSYDVKMKEKGDIPEGYSVSREKKERFSLILESASTNQTSMYLCASSLYVLGQLYNEQFFGPGTRLTVL.

There are a few counts of this clonotype. This chain links TRBV29-1 with TRBJ1-1; D is uncertain. This CDR3 comprises 11 residues. V was clipped by 3 bases and J by 1 base, with 3 bases between them. Germline loops: CDR1 SQVTM, CDR2 ANQGSEA. CDR3 sequence: CSVEANTEAFF. Written as DNA, the CDR3 is TGCAGCGTTGAGGCGAACACTGAAGCTTTCTTT.

This clonotype was counted only a few times. The V gene is TRBV2, the J gene TRBJ2-4; weak D call: TRBD2 (6 bases). Germline CDR1 SNHLY, CDR2 FYNNEI. This CDR3 spans 17 amino acids. Trimming removed 7 bases from V and 2 bases from J, with 21 bases in between. The CDR3 bases are TGTGCCAGCAAGCCAGTTGCGGGGACGATGTCCAAAAACATTCAGTACTTC. It yields the protein CASKPVAGTMSKNIQYF. The complete variable domain, with remaining parts taken from reference TRBV2 and TRBJ2-4, reads EPEVTQTPSHQVTQMGQEVILRCVPISNHLYFYWYRQILGQKVEFLVSFYNNEISEKSEIFDDQFSVERPDGSNFTLKIRSTKLEDSAMYFCASKPVAGTMSKNIQYFGAGTRLSVL.

This clonotype showed up just a few times. In DNA, the CDR3 is TGCGCCAGCAGCCTGCGGGGTGAAAATGAGCAGTTCTTC. It encodes CASSLRGENEQFF. The rearrangement joins TRBV5-1 to TRBJ2-1, with a weak D call TRBD2 (6 bases). The V gene's germline CDR1 is SGHRS and CDR2 YFSETQ. CDR3 size: 13 residues. Between the trimmed V and J ends, which lost 4 bases and 7 bases, there was a span of 12 bases.

This clonotype was seen at least ten times. The V gene is TRBV18, the J gene TRBJ2-7; no clear D gene. Germline-derived CDR1 and CDR2 are KGHSH and LQKENI. Trimming took 6 bases from V and 0 from J, leaving 12 bases between them. The CDR3 has 14 residues. For the CDR3, the DNA is TGTGCCAGCTCCGCCCCCGGAGTCTCCTACGAGCAGTACTTC. This encodes CASSAPGVSYEQYF.

This clonotype was counted at least ten times. V usage is TRBV30 and J usage is TRBJ1-1; D is possibly TRBD1 (6 bases). Germline V lookup: CDR1 GTSNPN, CDR2 SVGIG (reference sequence). The CDR3 totals 13 residues. V was shortened by 5 bases and J by 8 bases, with 18 bases between the two germline ends. CDR3 residues: CAWGGTTKAEAFF. The CDR3 nucleotides are TGTGCCTGGGGTGGGACAACCAAAGCGGAAGCTTTCTTT.

In this sample, this clonotype turned up a few times. This chain joins TRBV7-9 and TRBJ1-2; TRBD1 is a possible D gene (5 bases). This CDR3 has 16 residues. V lost 1 base and J lost 4, with 16 bases in between. The germline V gene has CDR1 SEHNR and CDR2 FQNEAQ (reference sequence). The CDR3 DNA follows: TGTGCCAGCAGCTTAGTTTTATCAGGGTCCCGCTATGGCTACACCTTC. The encoded protein is CASSLVLSGSRYGYTF.

The rearrangement joins TRBV9 to TRBJ1-6, with D unclear. The germline V and J ends were trimmed by 3 bases and 3 bases, with 16 bases remaining between them. Germline values: CDR1 SGDLS, CDR2 YYNGEE. The CDR3 is 17 residues long. In DNA form, the CDR3 reads TGTGCCAGCAGCGAGGGAGGCAATGAGAACTATAATTCACCCCTCCACTTT. Amino acids: CASSEGGNENYNSPLHF.